The present T cell receptor (beta chain) was sequenced within a study of OX40 agonist ivuxolimab in advanced cancers. Produced via immunoSEQ multiplex PCR; TCRdb's table is partial and in-frame only. The repertoire holds 75,000 to 90,000 clones, with about 90% as singletons. The junction had 2 bases not matched to a gene; V was cut back by 7 bases and J by 2 bases. Germline assignment: CDR1 SQVTM and CDR2 ANQGSEA. The CDR3 sequence is 12 residues long. The receptor was derived from an adult with an advanced solid tumor such as melanoma, head and neck, liver or kidney cancer. The V gene is TRBV29-1, the J gene TRBJ1-2, with 9 bases lining up with TRBD1. Sequenced material: CD4+ or CD8+ T cells sorted from blood, taken in a trial of the OX40 agonist ivuxolimab. The CDR3 sequence: CSGGQGNYGYTF. The CDR3, as DNA: TGCAGCGGCGGACAGGGGAACTATGGCTACACCTTC. Full variable domain (outside the CDR3, taken from reference TRBV29-1 and TRBJ1-2): SAVISQKPSRDICQRGTSLTIQCQVDSQVTMMFWYRQQPGQSLTLIATANQGSEATYESGFVIDKFPISRPNLTFSTLTVSNMSPEDSSIYLCSGGQGNYGYTFGSGTRLTVV.